The clone carrying this T cell receptor (beta chain) was recorded many times. This specimen comes from a study of regulatory T cells in long-lasting Graves disease. Library construction for TCR beta used iRepertoire HTBI primers and Arm-PCR of CDR3 regions. In the authors' methods: Across the samples, identification revealed around 65 TRBV and 12 to 15 TRBJ segments. TCRdb recomputed calls from the multiplex PCR reads with MiXCR, one row per CDR3 protein. The V and J calls, along with clone size, are taken from TCRdb and not from the paper's own processing. This sample has 550,000 to 700,000 distinct CDR3 sequences, with about 16% found just once. This CDR3 contains 15 residues. CDR1 DFQATT and CDR2 SNEGSKA come from the germline V gene (reference sequence). V was cut by 1 base and J by 6 bases, with 19 bases left in between. Described time point: newly diagnosed GD, antithyroid drugs for less than 3 months. From RNA extracted from PBMCs, the TCR library was made. Graves' disease was diagnosed by American Thyroid Association guidelines.

This sample was also put to use in a study of T cells in Graves' hyperthyroidism and ophthalmopathy. As that report states: Uncontrolled infections, other autoimmune diseases, pregnancy or lactation led to exclusion of patients.

Specimen: peripheral blood mononuclear cells (PBMCs), collected at new diagnosis, from a patient treated with antithyroid drugs. The sequence was collected from a man younger than 30 with Graves disease. The chain carries TRBV20-1 and TRBJ2-7; D might be TRBD2 (6 bases). As DNA, the CDR3 is TGCAGTGCTAGAGTGGGGGGAAGGCCACGCAGCGAGCAGTACTTC. This codes for CSARVGGRPRSEQYF.